This TCR beta chain appears in the sequencing data of a study of cytomegalovirus exposure and HLA in healthy donors. In regard to this clone: Its matching antigen is unknown.

Notes on the study in general: It was likely that a cluster of highly shared sequence variants was a sequencing artifact.

The PCR used 60 Vbeta and 13 Jbeta primers. Method: immunoSEQ multiplex PCR; TCRdb's copy keeps in-frame clones and lacks some. The sample shows approximately 100,000 clones, 60% to 75% of them seen only once. The sequenced material came from PBMCs. This TCR derives from a female donor in good health and CMV-seronegative.

In DNA form, the CDR3 reads TGTGCCAGCAGTTCGGGTGTGGGGCGTAGGTACGAGCAGTACTTC. Its translation: CASSSGVGRRYEQYF. V usage is TRBV28 and J usage is TRBJ2-7, with a possible D match to TRBD1 (5 bases). The CDR3 is 15 residues long. V was cut by 4 bases and J by 4 bases, with 17 bases left in between. Germline-derived CDR1 and CDR2 are MDHEN and SYDVKM. The variable domain in full, with the rest retrieved from reference TRBV28 and TRBJ2-7, is DVKVTQSSRYLVKRTGEKVFLECVQDMDHENMFWYRQDPGLGLRLIYFSYDVKMKEKGDIPEGYSVSREKKERFSLILESASTNQTSMYLCASSSGVGRRYEQYFGPGTRLTVT.